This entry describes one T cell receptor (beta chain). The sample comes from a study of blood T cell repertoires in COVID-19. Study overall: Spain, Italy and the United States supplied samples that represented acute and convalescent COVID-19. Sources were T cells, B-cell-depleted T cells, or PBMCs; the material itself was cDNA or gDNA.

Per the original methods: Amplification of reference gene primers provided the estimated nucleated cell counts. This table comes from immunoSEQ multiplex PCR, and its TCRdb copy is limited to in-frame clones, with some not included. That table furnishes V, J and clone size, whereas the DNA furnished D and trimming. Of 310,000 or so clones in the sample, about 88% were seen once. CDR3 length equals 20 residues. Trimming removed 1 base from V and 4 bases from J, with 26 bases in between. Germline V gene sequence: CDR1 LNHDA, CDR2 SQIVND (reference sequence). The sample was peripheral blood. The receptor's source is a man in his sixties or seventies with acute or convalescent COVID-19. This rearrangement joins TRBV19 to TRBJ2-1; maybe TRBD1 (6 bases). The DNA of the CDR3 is TGTGCCAGTAGTATAGGGGCCGGACAGCGTACGATTCGCGGATACAATGAGCAGTTCTTC. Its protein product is CASSIGAGQRTIRGYNEQFF.